The 12 T cell receptor beta chains presented below share a single source sample, sequenced in a study of blood T cells in healthy people across ages (dated by TCRdb to the mid-2010s). Libraries were made using 5' RACE. Sequencing was performed on an Illumina HiSeq 2500. A second PCR of roughly 6 to 11 cycles was performed with a sample-barcoded 5' primer and a J-beta primer mix. TCRdb's own reprocessing of the public reads used fastp at Q25 and MiXCR and kept productive beta chains. Each CDR3 protein gets just one entry, which takes the most common genes and DNA from the rows behind it. Counted in this sample were around 1,600,000 distinct CDR3 sequences; around 40% of them appeared once. Approximately 4.1% of the sample lies in the top ten. Material for sequencing was blood. These receptors all come from a young woman in good health.

This clonotype is a singleton in its sample. The chain employs TRBV30 and TRBJ1-5, with 9 bases that match TRBD1. The CDR3 totals 14 residues. The germline V gene has CDR1 GTSNPN and CDR2 SVGIG (reference sequence). V lost 3 bases, J lost 7 bases, and 7 bases stayed unmatched. DNA of the CDR3: TGTGCCTGGAGCCAGGACAGGGGAGGACAGCCCCAGCATTTT. It translates to CAWSQDRGGQPQHF.

This clonotype was observed a few times. The chain has TRBV11-2 and TRBJ2-1; D is perhaps TRBD2 (5 bases). In germline, CDR1 is SGHAT, CDR2 FQNNGV. Trimming removed 3 bases at V and 0 bases at J, with 12 bases between. This CDR3 comprises 16 residues. CDR3 bases: TGTGCCAGCAGCTTGTTGGATGGGAGCTCCTACAATGAGCAGTTCTTC. Amino acids: CASSLLDGSSYNEQFF.

The chain links TRBV4-3 to TRBJ2-1; 7 nucleotides agree with TRBD1. V lost 0 bases and J lost 7; bases outside the gene matches: 9. Germline CDR1 LGHNA, CDR2 YSLEER. The CDR3 contains 16 residues. The CDR3 DNA reads as TGCGCCAGCAGCCAAGATATAGGACAGGCCCTTAATGAGCAGTTCTTC. Translating gives CASSQDIGQALNEQFF.

This clonotype has ten or more counts. The V and J genes are TRBV12-3 or TRBV12-4 and TRBJ2-3; D might be TRBD2 (6 bases). The CDR3 loop spans 12 amino acids. V lost 7 bases, J lost 10 bases, and 15 bases lay in between. The CDR3 reads CASTFTEGAQYF. CDR3 DNA sequence: TGTGCCAGCACCTTTACGGAGGGTGCGCAGTATTTT.

This clonotype has more than one count but fewer than ten. The chain recombines TRBV6-6 with TRBJ1-2; 8 bases fit TRBD1. Germline assignment: CDR1 MNHNY and CDR2 SVGAGI (reference sequence). The J segment lost 6 bases and the V segment lost 5 bases, leaving 14 bases of the junction unmatched. The CDR3 is 16 residues long. For the CDR3, the DNA is TGTGCCAGCAGTCCACGGCCAGGGGGCGGGAAAGATGGCTACACCTTC. Translation gives CASSPRPGGGKDGYTF.

Only a few counts were recorded for this clonotype. The chain joins TRBV30 to TRBJ2-1; 12 positions agree with TRBD1. CDR3 length equals 16 residues. J gave up 8 bases and V 1 base, and 9 bases lay outside the gene matches. CDR1 and CDR2 (germline): GTSNPN, SVGIG (reference sequence). The CDR3 DNA follows: TGTGCCTGGAGTGCCGGGACAGGGGGCTCTAGGGATGAGCAGTTCTTC. Translating gives CAWSAGTGGSRDEQFF.

This chain connects TRBV2 to TRBJ2-1; D is perhaps TRBD1 (6 bases). Between the trimmed V and J ends, which lost 9 bases and 1 base, there was a span of 13 bases. Germline V gene lookup returns CDR1 SNHLY and CDR2 FYNNEI. The CDR3 spans 14 residues. CDR3 protein: CARETGGSYNEQFF. CDR3 coding DNA: TGTGCCAGGGAGACAGGAGGTTCCTACAATGAGCAGTTCTTC.

This clonotype has just a few counts. The chain has TRBV5-1 and TRBJ2-3; D call uncertain. The CDR3 is 13 residues long. V was trimmed by 5 bases and J by 2 bases, leaving 9 bases between them. Germline values: CDR1 SGHRS, CDR2 YFSETQ. The CDR3 DNA reads TGCGCCAGCAGGAGGCAGGACACAGATACGCAGTATTTT. As protein: CASRRQDTDTQYF.

The V and J genes are TRBV7-6 and TRBJ2-1; 7 bases line up with TRBD1. The V gene end was trimmed by 4 bases and the J gene end by 0 bases; junction bases not matched to a gene: 9. The V gene's germline CDR1 is SGHVS and CDR2 FNYEAQ. CDR3 length equals 17 residues. CDR3 coding DNA: TGTGCCAGCAGCTCCTACAGGGGCAAGAGCTCCTACAATGAGCAGTTCTTC. Translating gives CASSSYRGKSSYNEQFF.

CDR3 sequence: CASSYPGQGGEKLFF. The CDR3 DNA reads as TGTGCCAGCAGTTATCCGGGACAGGGAGGTGAAAAACTGTTTTTT. The chain employs TRBV7-9 and TRBJ1-4, with 9 bases fitting TRBD1. The germline V gene encodes CDR1 SEHNR and CDR2 FQNEAQ (reference sequence). The CDR3 is 15 residues long. Germline trimming cut 6 bases from V and 7 bases from J; bases unmatched to any gene: 9. The full variable domain, with the rest looked up from reference TRBV7-9 and TRBJ1-4, is DTGVSQNPRHKITKRGQNVTFRCDPISEHNRLYWYRQTLGQGPEFLTYFQNEAQLEKSRLLSDRFSAERPKGSFSTLEIQRTEQGDSAMYLCASSYPGQGGEKLFFGSGTQLSVL.

V is TRBV12-5 and J is TRBJ2-1, with D hard to call. The V end was cut by 3 bases, the J end by 0 bases, with 12 bases between. CDR3 length: 16 amino acids. Germline V lookup: CDR1 LGHNT, CDR2 FRNRAP. The CDR3 bases are TGTGCTAGTGGTTTCCGCAGAAAGAGCTCCTACAATGAGCAGTTCTTC. Its protein product is CASGFRRKSSYNEQFF.

The chain employs TRBV9 and TRBJ2-1; the D is unclear. CDR1 SGDLS and CDR2 YYNGEE come from the germline V gene. This CDR3 is built from 15 residues. Trimming took 2 bases from V and 2 from J, leaving 11 bases between them. This CDR3 is CASSVYAAPYNEQFF. CDR3 bases: TGTGCCAGCAGCGTCTATGCGGCCCCCTACAATGAGCAGTTCTTC. Together with reference TRBV9 and TRBJ2-1, the CDR3 gives the full variable domain: DSGVTQTPKHLITATGQRVTLRCSPRSGDLSVYWYQQSLDQGLQFLIQYYNGEERAKGNILERFSAQQFPDLHSELNLSSLELGDSALYFCASSVYAAPYNEQFFGPGTRLTVL.